This TCR beta chain was retrieved from a study of cytomegalovirus exposure and HLA in healthy donors. Findings of the study overall: Later analysis demonstrated an association between a missense DCLRE1C variant and TCR beta V- and J-gene trimming. Roughly even sequencing depth across donors was the assumption behind the presence/absence analyses. Some TCR beta chains (more than 150 of them) were listed as cytomegalovirus-associated.

Among the donors, all were healthy bone marrow donors. Amplification used 60 Vbeta primers and 13 Jbeta primers. The table came from immunoSEQ multiplex PCR; TCRdb's copy has only in-frame clones and leaves some out. The table includes about 160,000 clones, approximately 79% detected once. A word on this clone: Its antigen is not known. An end of the junction differs from the germline gene, which may be a read error.

The germline CDR1 and CDR2 sequences are SEHNR and FQNEAQ (reference sequence). The CDR3 is 12 amino acids. The rearrangement uses TRBV7-9 and TRBJ1-2, with D possibly matching TRBD1 (6 bases). Sequencing was carried out using PBMCs. The origin of this receptor is a man aged 45-60 years in good health and CMV-seropositive. CDR3 residues: CSSTSRDIGYTF. CDR3 DNA sequence: TGTTCCAGCACGTCCCGGGACATTGGCTACACCTTC.